Following are 15 T cell receptor beta chains from one sample sequenced in a study of beta chain features in type 1 diabetes. Of the isolated RNA, all was reverse transcribed, and so the sequenced material was expressed TCRB transcripts. Libraries were prepared by immunoSEQ multiplex PCR; TCRdb keeps only in-frame clonotypes and omits some of them. The repertoire includes about 240,000 clones, 25% to 30% of them detected once, and roughly 4% sits in the top ten. The sequenced sample consisted of central memory CD4+ T cells from blood. These receptors all stem from a man aged 30-40 years in good health.

This clone showed up just a few times. The J gene is TRBJ2-5, the V gene TRBV18; D tentatively reads TRBD1 or TRBD2 (6 bases each). Germline V CDR1 and CDR2: KGHSH, LQKENI. The CDR3 runs to 15 residues. V was clipped by 3 bases and J by 4 bases, with 15 bases between them. The CDR3: CASSPSRGLGETQYF. DNA for the CDR3: TGTGCCAGCTCACCCAGTCGGGGGCTAGGAGAGACCCAGTACTTC.

This clone was seen more than once but under ten times. The CDR3 is CASSSGTWVDGYTF. The CDR3, as DNA: TGTGCCAGCAGCTCTGGTACATGGGTGGATGGCTACACCTTC. The rearrangement joins TRBV7-2 to TRBJ1-2, with no clear D. V lost 4 bases and J 6 bases, leaving 15 bases between the germline ends. The CDR3 has 14 amino acids. Germline CDR1 SGHTA, CDR2 FQGNSA. The whole variable domain, filled in from reference TRBV7-2 and TRBJ1-2, reads GAGVSQSPSNKVTEKGKDVELRCDPISGHTALYWYRQSLGQGLEFLIYFQGNSAPDKSGLPSDRFSAERTGGSVSTLTIQRTQQEDSAVYLCASSSGTWVDGYTFGSGTRLTVV.

This clone was seen many times. This rearrangement joins TRBV30 to TRBJ2-7; TRBD1 agrees at 7 bases. The CDR3 contains 13 residues. Looked up from germline, CDR1 is GTSNPN and CDR2 is SVGIG (reference sequence). With 1 base clipped from V and 9 bases from J, the junction kept 9 bases outside the gene matches. The CDR3 protein is CAWSGQGFSPQYF. The CDR3 DNA reads TGTGCCTGGAGTGGACAGGGATTTTCCCCGCAGTACTTC.

V usage is TRBV25-1 and J usage is TRBJ2-1, with D unclear. The V end was cut by 6 bases, the J end by 3 bases, with 3 bases between. Germline-derived CDR1 and CDR2 are MGHDK and SYGVNS. The CDR3 is made up of 11 amino acids. CDR3 DNA sequence: TGTGCCAGCAGACTCTACAATGAGCAGTTCTTC. This sequence encodes CASRLYNEQFF.

The CDR3 loop is CAWGTREGATDTQYF. The CDR3 nucleotides read TGTGCCTGGGGAACTCGGGAGGGCGCAACAGATACGCAGTATTTT. V usage is TRBV30 and J usage is TRBJ2-3; 8 bases agree with TRBD2. Germline trimming cut 5 bases from V and 3 bases from J; bases unmatched to any gene: 10. CDR3 size: 15 residues. The germline gives CDR1 GTSNPN, CDR2 SVGIG (reference sequence).

This clone has only a few counts. The rearrangement uses TRBV7-8 and TRBJ2-5; no clear D gene. Germline loops: CDR1 SGHVS, CDR2 FQNEAQ. This CDR3 comprises 13 residues. V lost 2 bases and J 6 bases, leaving 10 bases between the germline ends. CDR3 residues: CASSLLLEKTQYF. CDR3 DNA sequence: TGTGCCAGCAGCTTACTTTTAGAAAAGACCCAGTACTTC.

The chain couples TRBV25-1 to TRBJ1-2; a weak D match, TRBD1 (5 bases). CDR1 is MGHDK and CDR2 is SYGVNS in the germline V gene. The length of the CDR3 is 13 residues. Trimming left V 6 bases short and J 9 bases short, with 17 bases between. CDR3 amino acids: CASRLNSGGSYTF. As DNA, the CDR3 is TGTGCCAGCAGACTCAACTCTGGGGGTAGCTACACCTTC.

This clone was picked up a small number of times. This chain links TRBV5-1 with TRBJ2-2; weak D call: TRBD1 (5 bases). The CDR3 contains 16 residues. Germline assignment: CDR1 SGHRS and CDR2 YFSETQ. Trimming cost V 4 bases and J 0 bases, with 13 bases left between them. In DNA form, the CDR3 reads TGCGCCAGCAGCCAAGGGGCTACCCCGAACACCGGGGAGCTGTTTTTT. Protein: CASSQGATPNTGELFF.

The chain links TRBV5-4 to TRBJ2-2; D unclear. Trimming shortened V by 4 bases and J by 4 bases, and 5 bases separated the two germline ends. The CDR3 is made up of 12 amino acids. CDR1 is SGHNT and CDR2 is YYREEE in the germline V gene (reference sequence). CDR3 in amino acids: CASSPRTGELFF. For the CDR3, the DNA is TGTGCCAGCAGCCCACGCACCGGGGAGCTGTTTTTT.

The sample holds many counts of this clone. The chain couples TRBV7-9 to TRBJ2-2, with D maybe TRBD1 (5 bases). The CDR3 is 16 amino acids. Germline CDR1 SEHNR, CDR2 FQNEAQ (reference sequence). V shed 3 bases and J shed 1 base, with 12 bases lying between them. Written as DNA, the CDR3 is TGTGCCAGCAGCTTCATGACAGTTCAGAACACCGGGGAGCTGTTTTTT. Encoded protein: CASSFMTVQNTGELFF.

The gene calls are TRBV30 and TRBJ1-1; D not certain. The CDR3 loop spans 14 amino acids. The germline gives CDR1 GTSNPN, CDR2 SVGIG (reference sequence). V lost 0 bases and J lost 1, with 9 bases in between. CDR3 residues: CAWSVERKNTEAFF. In DNA, the CDR3 is TGTGCCTGGAGTGTTGAGCGAAAGAACACTGAAGCTTTCTTT.

The rearrangement links TRBV5-1 to TRBJ2-1; TRBD1 aligns across 8 bases. The germline V gene encodes CDR1 SGHRS and CDR2 YFSETQ. The CDR3 extends over 14 amino acids. Trimming took 4 bases from V and 5 from J; bases not matched to a gene: 5. In DNA form, the CDR3 reads TGCGCCAGCAGCCTAGGGACAGGACACAATGAGCAGTTCTTC. Its protein product is CASSLGTGHNEQFF.

The rearrangement links TRBV7-2 to TRBJ2-3; 13 nucleotides agree with TRBD2. V gave up 5 bases and J gave up 5 bases; unmatched junction bases: 7. CDR1 is SGHTA and CDR2 is FQGNSA in the germline V gene. The CDR3 loop spans 16 amino acids. CDR3: CASSPGTSGMKDTQYF. The CDR3 nucleotides read TGTGCCAGCAGCCCCGGGACTAGCGGGATGAAAGATACGCAGTATTTT.

The chain uses TRBV28 and TRBJ2-1; 7 nucleotides agree with TRBD2. V lost 5 bases and J lost 8; bases outside the gene matches: 0. The CDR3 has 11 amino acids. Per germline, CDR1 MDHEN and CDR2 SYDVKM. CDR3 in DNA: TGTGCCAGCAGTGGGAGGGATGAGCAGTTCTTC. Translating it yields CASSGRDEQFF.

The V call is TRBV5-6, the J call TRBJ1-1, with D perhaps matching TRBD1 (6 bases). Germline CDR1 is SGHDT and CDR2 is YYEEEE. The V end was cut by 0 bases, the J end by 8 bases, with 11 bases between. The CDR3 covers 13 residues. The CDR3 region is CASSLERTAEAFF. CDR3 sequence (DNA): TGTGCCAGCAGCTTGGAGCGGACAGCAGAAGCTTTCTTT.